This TCR beta chain is from a study of blood T cell repertoires in COVID-19. Only in-frame clones appear in the TCRdb table, and some are missing; sequencing was by immunoSEQ multiplex PCR. The sample has about 160,000 clones; approximately 80% are singletons. This clone was counted only a few times. The CDR3 length is 13 residues. Germline-derived CDR1 and CDR2 are LNHDA and SQIVND (reference sequence). V was clipped by 5 bases and J by 4 bases, with 11 bases between them. The sample consisted of peripheral blood. The sequence derives from a woman older than 75 with active or convalescent COVID-19. The J gene is TRBJ1-1, the V gene TRBV19; D is undetermined. CDR3 region: CASSLALRTEAFF. CDR3 DNA: TGTGCCAGTAGTCTCGCCCTGCGCACTGAAGCTTTCTTT.